The next 14 T cell receptor beta chains were all read from a single sample in a study of blood T cells in healthy people across ages (dated by TCRdb to between 2014 and 2017). The library was obtained by 5' RACE. These reads were obtained on an Illumina HiSeq 2500. The second PCR ran for roughly 7 to 12 cycles and used a J-beta primer mix along with a sample-barcoded 5' primer. TCRdb handled the public reads itself, with Q25 trimming in fastp and clone calling in MiXCR, and kept productive beta chains. Each entry merges the rows of one CDR3 protein and shows their most common DNA and genes. Present in this sample are under 2,000,000 distinct CDR3 sequences, 49% of which were seen just once. The top ten hold roughly 2.1% of the sample. Sample: blood. These receptors were taken from a woman aged 40 to 50 in good health.

As regards this clonotype: A much larger clone lies one base from this, so it may be a read error. The J gene is TRBJ2-5, the V gene TRBV10-3; D remains ambiguous. Germline V CDR1 and CDR2: ENHRY, SYGVKD. CDR3 size: 12 residues. For the CDR3, the DNA is TGTGCCATCACAACCCCTCAAGAGATCCAGTACTTC. It specifies CAITTPQEIQYF.

The CDR3 DNA is TGTGCCAGCAGCCAAGACAGGGGTTGGGTTGAAGCTTTCTTT. Its protein product is CASSQDRGWVEAFF. The rearrangement uses TRBV7-2 and TRBJ1-1, with 8 bases matching TRBD1. This CDR3 contains 14 residues. The V and J ends lost 5 bases and 7 bases, in that order; junction bases with no gene match: 9. Germline values: CDR1 SGHTA, CDR2 FQGNSA.

V gene TRBV6-2 or TRBV6-3 combines with J gene TRBJ2-3, with 11 bases identical to TRBD2. Germline V gene lookup returns CDR1 MNHEY and CDR2 SVGEGT. The CDR3 has 15 amino acids. The V and J ends lost 5 bases and 8 bases, in that order; junction bases with no gene match: 9. CDR3 protein: CASSRISGGALTQYF. The CDR3 nucleotides read TGTGCCAGCAGTCGGATTAGCGGGGGGGCTCTTACGCAGTATTTT.

The chain is built from TRBV2 and TRBJ2-7; TRBD2 might be the D (5 bases). The J call may be wrong; the DNA end is better matched by TRBJ2-5. This CDR3 has 14 amino acids. Germline CDR1 reads SNHLY; CDR2 reads FYNNEI. For the CDR3, the DNA is TGTGCCAGCCAGAGGTCGGGAATGAGAGAGACCCAGTACTTC. Residues: CASQRSGMRETQYF.

In this sample, this clonotype turned up a few times. The J gene is TRBJ2-5, the V gene TRBV24-1; a weak D match, TRBD2 (5 bases). The V gene lost 0 bases and the J gene lost 3 bases, with 7 bases spanning the gap. Germline V gene data show CDR1 as KGHDR and CDR2 as SFDVKD. This CDR3 has 14 residues. The CDR3 DNA follows: TGTGCCACCAGTGATTTGACGGGAAAAGAGACCCAGTACTTC. Encoded protein: CATSDLTGKETQYF.

This sequence joins TRBV9 and TRBJ2-1; either TRBD1 or TRBD2 may fit D (5 bases each). Trimming left V 2 bases short and J 6 bases short, with 15 bases between. From germline, CDR1 is SGDLS and CDR2 YYNGEE. The CDR3 totals 15 residues. For the CDR3, the DNA is TGTGCCAGCAGCGTGGGGGAGTTCCTAGGCAATGAGCAGTTCTTC. It encodes CASSVGEFLGNEQFF.

The chain joins TRBV29-1 to TRBJ2-3; 7 positions match TRBD1. After removal of 7 bases from V and 3 bases from J, the junction contained 7 bases not matched to a gene. Germline-derived CDR1 and CDR2 are SQVTM and ANQGSEA. The CDR3 has 13 residues. CDR3 in DNA: TGCAGCGGTTTACCGGGACAGACAGATACGCAGTATTTT. As protein: CSGLPGQTDTQYF.

This rearrangement joins TRBV6-6 to TRBJ2-3, with 11 positions matching TRBD2. CDR1 is MNHNY, CDR2 SVGAGI, per germline (reference sequence). This CDR3 has 17 amino acids. V shed 5 bases, J shed 2 bases, and the junction held 9 bases outside the gene matches. DNA of the CDR3: TGTGCCAGCAGTCCGTCTAGCGGGGGGCATTTCACAGATACGCAGTATTTT. It codes for CASSPSSGGHFTDTQYF.

V and J are TRBV6-5 and TRBJ2-7; maybe TRBD1 (5 bases). Germline V gives CDR1 MNHEY, CDR2 SVGAGI. V was cut by 8 bases and J by 3 bases, with 17 bases left in between. This CDR3 is 14 amino acids long. The chain's CDR3 is CASFRLTANYEQYF. Here the CDR3 DNA reads TGTGCCAGCTTTAGGCTGACAGCCAACTACGAGCAGTACTTC.

This clonotype has just a few counts. This chain uses TRBV4-1 with TRBJ1-2, with D unclear. Deletions cut 0 bases from V and 7 bases from J, with 15 bases between. The CDR3 loop spans 15 amino acids. Germline values: CDR1 MGHRA, CDR2 YSYEKL. CDR3 DNA sequence: TGCGCCAGCAGCCAAGATGGAGGAGGGAAGGGTGGCTACACCTTC. Its protein product is CASSQDGGGKGGYTF.

The chain couples TRBV7-2 to TRBJ1-1; D might be TRBD1 (5 bases). Germline assignment: CDR1 SGHTA and CDR2 FQGNSA. Trimming cost V 1 base and J 1 base, with 10 bases left between them. The CDR3 sequence is 15 residues long. The CDR3 spells CASSLVARENTEAFF. CDR3 bases: TGTGCCAGCAGCTTAGTGGCCAGGGAGAACACTGAAGCTTTCTTT.

This rearrangement joins TRBV28 to TRBJ2-4; D may be TRBD1 (6 bases). Trimming removed 4 bases at V and 0 bases at J, with 16 bases between. The germline V gene has CDR1 MDHEN and CDR2 SYDVKM. The CDR3 loop spans 17 amino acids. As DNA, the CDR3 is TGTGCCAGCAGTTCACCCACAGGGCCCTTAGCCAAAAACATTCAGTACTTC. Protein sequence: CASSSPTGPLAKNIQYF.

The sample holds a few counts of this clonotype. The chain is built from TRBV7-2 and TRBJ2-3; D gene ambiguous. Germline values: CDR1 SGHTA, CDR2 FQGNSA. The V end was cut by 5 bases, the J end by 4 bases, with 10 bases between. The CDR3 covers 13 residues. The chain's CDR3 is CASSPGLADTQYF. The CDR3 DNA reads TGTGCCAGCAGCCCCGGTTTGGCAGATACGCAGTATTTT.

The chain employs TRBV20-1 and TRBJ2-7, with D hard to call. Trimming took 0 bases from V and 0 from J, leaving 18 bases between them. Germline CDR1 DFQATT, CDR2 SNEGSKA (reference sequence). The CDR3 contains 17 residues. CDR3 in amino acids: CSARDHSGHNPSYEQYF. CDR3 bases: TGCAGTGCTAGAGATCATTCCGGCCACAATCCCTCCTACGAGCAGTACTTC.